This T cell receptor beta chain was sequenced in a study of blood T cell repertoires in COVID-19. The trim removed 6 bases at V and 1 base at J, leaving 9 bases unmatched. Looked up from germline, CDR1 is MNHEY and CDR2 is SMNVEV (reference sequence). The CDR3 is made up of 15 amino acids. Authors' data handling: Nucleated cell counts were estimated from reference gene primer amplification. Here immunoSEQ multiplex PCR was the method, and the copy in TCRdb shows in-frame clones only, minus some. For V, J and clone size, that table is used; D and trimming come from the DNA. Of 100,000 to 150,000 clones in the sample, 86% were seen once.

Source material: peripheral blood. This sequence was found in a human donor in a cohort sampled during active COVID-19. The rearrangement uses TRBV27 and TRBJ2-7; TRBD1 agrees at 7 bases. The CDR3 nucleotides are TGTGCCAGCAGGGAGACAGGGCAGATGTCCTACGAGCAGTACTTC. Residues: CASRETGQMSYEQYF.